This paragraph reports one TCR beta chain. The germline gives CDR1 MNHNY, CDR2 SVGAGI (reference sequence). The CDR3 runs 12 residues. Trimming cost V 2 bases and J 12 bases; bases outside gene matches: 3. TCRdb reanalysed the RT-PCR reads using MiXCR and keeps one entry per CDR3 protein. Among some 800,000 distinct CDR3 sequences listed, less than 25% were seen once. The data derive from a study of response to subunit inactivated influenza vaccine. The TCR was taken from a man over 45 who received an inactivated influenza vaccine. Sample: PBMCs from blood, taken around 5 days after vaccination. V usage is TRBV6-6 and J usage is TRBJ2-1; 8 bases match TRBD2. The CDR3 here is CASSYSGSGQFF. The CDR3 DNA reads as TGTGCCAGCAGTTACAGCGGGAGTGGGCAGTTCTTC.